These 32 T cell receptor beta chains share one sample of origin, sequenced in a study of OX40 agonist ivuxolimab in advanced cancers. The data were produced by immunoSEQ multiplex PCR, yet TCRdb's version contains in-frame clones alone and is incomplete. The sample yields more than 65,000 clones, about 81% seen once. The material sequenced was CD4+ or CD8+ T cells sorted from blood, taken in a trial of the OX40 agonist ivuxolimab. These receptors were taken from an adult with an advanced solid tumor such as melanoma, head and neck, liver or kidney cancer.

This clone has a handful of counts. The chain combines TRBV18 with TRBJ1-2; the D gene is possibly TRBD1 (5 bases). CDR1 is KGHSH, CDR2 LQKENI, per germline. V lost 5 bases and J lost 8, with 9 bases in between. CDR3 length equals 11 residues. The CDR3 is CASSKGLGYTF. CDR3 DNA: TGTGCCAGCTCAAAGGGGCTAGGCTACACCTTC.

V and J are TRBV7-2 and TRBJ2-4; 8 bases fit TRBD1. The CDR3 length is 15 residues. V gave up 1 base and J gave up 7 bases; unmatched junction bases: 6. The germline V gene encodes CDR1 SGHTA and CDR2 FQGNSA. In DNA form, the CDR3 reads TGTGCCAGCAGCTTAGGGCAGGGGGCCATGAACATTCAGTACTTC. Translating it yields CASSLGQGAMNIQYF.

This clone came up once. This chain connects TRBV12-5 to TRBJ1-2, with TRBD1 identical over 7 bases. CDR3 size: 14 residues. CDR1 and CDR2 (germline): LGHNT, FRNRAP. V was pared by 1 base and J by 8 bases, with 7 bases of the junction left unmatched. Here the CDR3 DNA reads TGTGCTAGTGGTTTGGGGGGACAGCTAATAGGCTACACCTTC. Encoded protein: CASGLGGQLIGYTF.

V and J are TRBV4-1 and TRBJ2-1; 7 bases are shared with TRBD1. The length of the CDR3 is 14 residues. Losses at the gene ends were 4 bases for V and 3 bases for J; bases not matched to a gene: 3. Germline lookup yields CDR1 MGHRA and CDR2 YSYEKL. The CDR3, as DNA: TGCGCCAGCAGCCCACAGGGGAACTACAATGAGCAGTTCTTC. Amino acid sequence: CASSPQGNYNEQFF.

In this sample, this clone is medium-sized. The chain couples TRBV6-6 to TRBJ1-6, with D possibly TRBD1 on 5 matching bases. V dropped 7 bases and J dropped 5 bases, with 15 bases sitting between them. The CDR3 runs to 15 residues. Germline CDR1 MNHNY, CDR2 SVGAGI (reference sequence). Here the CDR3 reads CASNPGGLDNSPLHF. Here the CDR3 DNA reads TGTGCCAGCAACCCCGGGGGGTTGGATAATTCACCCCTCCACTTT.

Here the CDR3 reads CASRINPDSPLHF. The CDR3 DNA reads as TGTGCCAGCCGCATAAACCCCGATTCACCCCTCCACTTT. The chain has TRBV28 and TRBJ1-6; the D is unclear. V lost 8 bases to trimming and J lost 8 bases, with 13 bases between them. The CDR3 runs 13 residues. Germline loops: CDR1 MDHEN, CDR2 SYDVKM.

This chain links TRBV10-3 with TRBJ2-7; weak D call: TRBD1 (6 bases). CDR1 ENHRY and CDR2 SYGVKD come from the germline V gene. Trimming shortened V by 3 bases and J by 7 bases, and 16 bases separated the two germline ends. This CDR3 comprises 14 residues. The CDR3 nucleotides read TGTGCCATCAGTGATCGGGCAGGGGCTGAGGAGCAGTACTTC. It translates to CAISDRAGAEEQYF.

This clone was seen a few times. The chain couples TRBV11-2 to TRBJ2-3; 8 bases align to TRBD1. This CDR3 has 14 amino acids. V lost 10 bases and J lost 5; bases outside the gene matches: 11. Per the germline V gene, CDR1 is SGHAT and CDR2 is FQNNGV. CDR3 sequence reads: CATHSRGLGDTQYF. The CDR3 region has the DNA TGTGCCACGCACAGCAGGGGGCTTGGAGATACGCAGTATTTT.

The chain recombines TRBV5-1 with TRBJ1-5; D is undetermined. Germline-derived CDR1 and CDR2 are SGHRS and YFSETQ. Between the trimmed V and J ends, which lost 4 bases and 5 bases, there was a span of 13 bases. The CDR3 loop spans 14 amino acids. The CDR3 protein is CASSQEGRDQPQHF. The CDR3 nucleotides are TGCGCCAGCAGCCAGGAAGGACGGGATCAGCCCCAGCATTTT.

This clone was seen more than once but under ten times. This rearrangement joins TRBV19 to TRBJ2-7, with 9 bases fitting TRBD1. The CDR3 totals 16 residues. Trimming took 2 bases from V and 9 from J; bases not matched to a gene: 14. Germline V gene sequence: CDR1 LNHDA, CDR2 SQIVND (reference sequence). The CDR3 region is CASSIWPGTGRPRQYF. The CDR3 nucleotides are TGTGCCAGTAGTATATGGCCCGGGACAGGGCGCCCCCGGCAGTACTTC.

The chain has TRBV19 and TRBJ2-1; 10 bases fit TRBD2. The ends lost 4 bases at V and 3 bases at J; junction bases unmatched: 6. The germline CDR1 and CDR2 sequences are LNHDA and SQIVND (reference sequence). The CDR3 has 16 amino acids. The CDR3 bases are TGTGCCAGTAGTAGGGCTAGCGGGAGCCTCTACAATGAGCAGTTCTTC. Translating it yields CASSRASGSLYNEQFF.

The chain joins TRBV20-1 to TRBJ2-7; D is uncertain. The V gene lost 6 bases and the J gene lost 5 bases, with 11 bases spanning the gap. Germline V CDR1 and CDR2: DFQATT, SNEGSKA (reference sequence). The CDR3 totals 11 residues. The CDR3 DNA reads as TGCAGTGCCACCCACCCCGACGAGCAGTACTTC. It translates to CSATHPDEQYF.

The genes are TRBV4-3 and TRBJ2-7; TRBD2 aligns across 11 bases. CDR3 length equals 17 residues. With 2 bases clipped from V and 0 bases from J, the junction kept 6 bases outside the gene matches. The germline V gene encodes CDR1 LGHNA and CDR2 YSLEER. The CDR3 sequence: CASSQPNLAGGSYEQYF. The CDR3 DNA reads TGCGCCAGCAGCCAACCTAATCTAGCGGGAGGCTCCTACGAGCAGTACTTC.

The chain couples TRBV7-9 to TRBJ2-3; D not resolved. The germline V gene has CDR1 SEHNR and CDR2 FQNEAQ (reference sequence). The CDR3 is 16 amino acids. Trimming stripped 1 base from V and 1 base from J, with 12 bases between. CDR3 coding DNA: TGTGCCAGCAGCTTAGGCTTAGCTATCCGCACAGATACGCAGTATTTT. Translating it yields CASSLGLAIRTDTQYF.

J is TRBJ2-3 and V is TRBV18; unclear D gene. The CDR3 is 13 amino acids. With 3 bases removed from V and 0 bases from J, the gap between germline ends came to 4 bases. Germline CDR1 and CDR2: KGHSH and LQKENI. The CDR3 sequence: CASSPYSTDTQYF. CDR3 in DNA: TGTGCCAGCTCACCCTACAGCACAGATACGCAGTATTTT.

The count of this clone is one. CDR3 nucleotide sequence: TGTGCCAGTAGTATTAGGGCACAGGTTACCGGGGAGCTGTTTTTT. This translates into CASSIRAQVTGELFF. The chain recombines TRBV19 with TRBJ2-2; tentative D call: TRBD1 (5 bases). CDR1 is LNHDA, CDR2 SQIVND, per germline (reference sequence). The germline V and J ends were trimmed by 3 bases and 5 bases, with 13 bases remaining between them. The CDR3 is 15 residues long.

This clone has just one count. This rearrangement joins TRBV6-6 to TRBJ2-7, with D hard to call. V shed 6 bases and J shed 0 bases, with 9 bases lying between them. CDR3 size: 13 residues. Germline V gene lookup returns CDR1 MNHNY and CDR2 SVGAGI (reference sequence). The CDR3 region is CASSNSNSYEQYF. CDR3 in DNA: TGTGCCAGCAGCAACAGTAACTCCTACGAGCAGTACTTC.

V gene TRBV11-2 combines with J gene TRBJ2-5, with 7 bases fitting TRBD1. Germline V gives CDR1 SGHAT, CDR2 FQNNGV. The CDR3 consists of 17 residues. Losses at the gene ends were 1 base for V and 2 bases for J; bases not matched to a gene: 10. The CDR3 bases are TGTGCCAGCAGCTTAGGCGACAGGGTTCTGGAGCAAGAGACCCAGTACTTC. Translation gives CASSLGDRVLEQETQYF.

The rearrangement links TRBV4-2 to TRBJ2-7; 8 bases map to TRBD1. V lost 5 bases and J lost 6; bases outside the gene matches: 6. Germline CDR1 is LGHNA and CDR2 is YNFKEQ. There are 13 residues in the CDR3. The CDR3 bases are TGTGCCAGCAGCTTGGACGGGACAGGCGAGCAGTACTTC. Its translation: CASSLDGTGEQYF.

The chain employs TRBV7-3 and TRBJ2-1; D unresolved. CDR3 length equals 12 residues. Trimming stripped 2 bases from V and 9 bases from J, with 8 bases between. Per the germline V gene, CDR1 is SGHTA and CDR2 is FQGTGA. Here the CDR3 DNA reads TGTGCCAGCAGCTTAGAATCGATTGAGCAGTTCTTC. Its translation: CASSLESIEQFF.

The genes are TRBV9 and TRBJ2-3; TRBD2 matches at 9 bases. The trim removed 4 bases at V and 0 bases at J, leaving 12 bases unmatched. Germline CDR1 SGDLS, CDR2 YYNGEE. The CDR3 is made up of 18 amino acids. DNA of the CDR3: TGTGCCAGCAGCCCACGAGCGGGGGGCCGGACTAGCACAGATACGCAGTATTTT. It encodes CASSPRAGGRTSTDTQYF.

On this clone: The identical CDR3 is also encoded by other nucleotide sequences in the sample. The chain has TRBV29-1 and TRBJ2-3, with a weak D call TRBD2 (6 bases). Per germline, CDR1 SQVTM and CDR2 ANQGSEA. The V end lost 6 bases, the J end lost 4 bases, and 17 bases lay between the germline ends. This CDR3 is 14 amino acids long. CDR3 sequence: CSVGGRGRADTQYF. The CDR3 bases are TGCAGCGTGGGGGGAAGAGGGCGGGCAGATACGCAGTATTTT.

The chain links TRBV28 to TRBJ2-3; a weak D match, TRBD2 (6 bases). CDR3 length equals 16 residues. V was clipped by 3 bases and J by 2 bases, with 15 bases between them. From germline, CDR1 is MDHEN and CDR2 SYDVKM. CDR3 in amino acids: CASSFGGGIITDTQYF. CDR3 nucleotide sequence: TGTGCCAGCAGTTTTGGCGGCGGGATTATCACAGATACGCAGTATTTT.

The rearrangement joins TRBV27 to TRBJ2-7, with D uncertain. CDR1 and CDR2 from the germline V gene are MNHEY and SMNVEV (reference sequence). V gave up 2 bases and J gave up 6 bases, with 11 bases separating them. CDR3 length: 13 amino acids. CDR3 region: CASSLIDSGEQYF. CDR3 DNA: TGTGCCAGCAGTTTAATCGACTCGGGCGAGCAGTACTTC.

This sequence joins TRBV7-2 and TRBJ1-1, with D perhaps matching TRBD1 (6 bases). Germline CDR1 reads SGHTA; CDR2 reads FQGNSA. Trimming took 6 bases from V and 0 from J, leaving 8 bases between them. The CDR3 has 13 amino acids. Here the CDR3 reads CASSRGLNTEAFF. CDR3 bases: TGTGCCAGCAGTCGGGGGCTGAACACTGAAGCTTTCTTT.

This chain connects TRBV5-1 to TRBJ2-3; D is perhaps TRBD1 (6 bases). This CDR3 is 15 amino acids long. The V and J ends lost 0 bases and 2 bases respectively, with 10 bases between them. Looked up from germline, CDR1 is SGHRS and CDR2 is YFSETQ. The CDR3 here is CASSLETGHTDTQYF. The CDR3 DNA reads TGCGCCAGCAGCTTGGAAACGGGACACACAGATACGCAGTATTTT.

The rearrangement uses TRBV15 and TRBJ1-2; the D gene is possibly TRBD1 (5 bases). Looked up from germline, CDR1 is LNHNV and CDR2 is YYDKDF (reference sequence). The CDR3 totals 16 residues. The ends were cut back, 9 bases at V and 4 bases at J, with 24 bases in the middle. The CDR3 DNA sequence: TGTGCCACGTCGCGGGGGAATAGGGCATCCTCCTATGGCTACACCTTC. Protein sequence: CATSRGNRASSYGYTF.

The chain carries TRBV9 and TRBJ2-1; 8 nucleotides line up with TRBD2. Germline loops: CDR1 SGDLS, CDR2 YYNGEE. CDR3 length equals 15 residues. The J segment lost 6 bases and the V segment lost 0 bases, leaving 5 bases of the junction unmatched. CDR3 protein: CASSVGLASLNEQFF. In DNA form, the CDR3 reads TGTGCCAGCAGCGTAGGACTAGCGAGCCTCAATGAGCAGTTCTTC.

This chain links TRBV7-2 with TRBJ1-2; 8 bases map to TRBD1. This CDR3 comprises 16 residues. Germline V gives CDR1 SGHTA, CDR2 FQGNSA. J lost 0 bases, V lost 1 base, and 4 bases had no gene match. CDR3 nucleotide sequence: TGTGCCAGCAGCTTAGGGGGGACAGGAGCTAACTATGGCTACACCTTC. Its translation: CASSLGGTGANYGYTF.

This chain connects TRBV6-5 to TRBJ2-3; 14 bases line up with TRBD2. The ends lost 5 bases at V and 6 bases at J; junction bases unmatched: 4. Germline V gene data show CDR1 as MNHEY and CDR2 as SVGAGI. The CDR3 covers 15 residues. The CDR3 DNA sequence: TGTGCCAGCAGTCGGACTAGCGGGGGGTTGGATACGCAGTATTTT. As protein: CASSRTSGGLDTQYF.

This clone was seen only a few times. The V and J genes are TRBV2 and TRBJ2-5; D call uncertain. The CDR3 contains 11 residues. The germline V gene encodes CDR1 SNHLY and CDR2 FYNNEI. V lost 7 bases to trimming and J lost 5 bases, with 8 bases between them. This CDR3 is CASNAWETQYF. DNA of the CDR3: TGTGCCAGCAATGCCTGGGAGACCCAGTACTTC.

The chain combines TRBV4-1 with TRBJ1-2; 7 nucleotides agree with TRBD1. The CDR3 has 15 residues. Germline V gene sequence: CDR1 MGHRA, CDR2 YSYEKL. V was clipped by 6 bases and J by 8 bases; unmatched bases: 15. The CDR3 reads CASSLGQTRQGGYTF. The DNA for the CDR3 is TGCGCCAGCAGTCTCGGGCAGACTAGACAGGGAGGCTACACCTTC.